The 20 T cell receptor beta chains presented below share a single source sample, sequenced in a study of T cell repertoires in cytomegalovirus infection. These TCRs' antigens remain unknown. TCRdb re-called the reads through MiXCR, storing one row per CDR3 protein. The data show roughly 920,000 distinct CDR3 sequences, less than 35% seen once. The sample consisted of cultured CD8+ T cells from PBMCs, taken from culture after CMV antigen stimulation. The receptors were gathered from a human donor in good health (CMV status not recorded). Some clones in this sample may be carry-over from other donors' samples.

The chain's CDR3 is CASSHRTSGVNEQFF. Written as DNA, the CDR3 is TGTGCCAGCAGTCACAGGACTAGCGGGGTCAATGAGCAGTTCTTC. The genes are TRBV7-6 and TRBJ2-1; TRBD2 matches 12 bases. This CDR3 is 15 amino acids long. V lost 6 bases, J lost 6 bases, and 6 bases stayed unmatched. Germline CDR1 SGHVS, CDR2 FNYEAQ.

The chain carries TRBV6-2 or TRBV6-3 and TRBJ1-5; D gene unclear. Germline CDR1 is MNHEY and CDR2 is SVGEGT. The CDR3 loop spans 16 amino acids. Trimming shortened V by 4 bases and J by 0 bases, and 13 bases separated the two germline ends. CDR3 in amino acids: CASSFRHNNSNQPQHF. The CDR3 nucleotides read TGTGCCAGCAGTTTTCGACACAATAATAGCAATCAGCCCCAGCATTTT.

The genes are TRBV20-1 and TRBJ2-1, with D possibly TRBD1 on 6 matching bases. The CDR3 sequence is 16 residues long. Germline V lookup: CDR1 DFQATT, CDR2 SNEGSKA (reference sequence). The V end was cut by 6 bases, the J end by 2 bases, with 20 bases between. The CDR3 sequence: CSALTTGIGTYNEQFF. CDR3 DNA sequence: TGCAGTGCGCTAACCACAGGGATAGGGACCTACAATGAGCAGTTCTTC.

This chain links TRBV29-1 with TRBJ1-1; 9 nucleotides align to TRBD1. CDR1 and CDR2 (germline): SQVTM, ANQGSEA. This CDR3 spans 16 amino acids. Trimming removed 1 base from V and 0 bases from J; junction bases left unmatched: 6. The CDR3, as DNA: TGCAGCGTTGAAGGCACAGGGGGCCGCCTGAACACTGAAGCTTTCTTT. This encodes CSVEGTGGRLNTEAFF.

This clonotype was counted only a few times. This chain joins TRBV7-6 and TRBJ2-7; D gene unclear. Germline V lookup: CDR1 SGHVS, CDR2 FNYEAQ. This CDR3 comprises 14 residues. V shed 3 bases and J shed 3 bases, with 12 bases lying between them. CDR3 in DNA: TGTGCCAGCAGCTTCAGCGAAGGTTACTACGAGCAGTACTTC. Its translation: CASSFSEGYYEQYF.

The chain recombines TRBV7-9 with TRBJ2-7; no firm D call. Germline V gene sequence: CDR1 SEHNR, CDR2 FQNEAQ (reference sequence). V lost 2 bases and J 3 bases, leaving 14 bases between the germline ends. CDR3 length: 15 amino acids. The CDR3 here is CASSLPRAEIYEQYF. Written as DNA, the CDR3 is TGTGCCAGCAGCTTACCTAGGGCGGAGATCTACGAGCAGTACTTC.

This clonotype has just a few counts. This sequence joins TRBV7-9 and TRBJ2-3; TRBD1 aligns across 8 bases. The germline CDR1 and CDR2 sequences are SEHNR and FQNEAQ (reference sequence). The V and J ends lost 5 bases and 6 bases, in that order; junction bases with no gene match: 7. The CDR3 runs to 14 residues. DNA for the CDR3: TGTGCCAGCAGCCCCAGGGGGCTCTGGGATACGCAGTATTTT. It codes for CASSPRGLWDTQYF.

This clonotype appeared a few times. J is TRBJ1-5 and V is TRBV5-6, with D maybe TRBD1 (5 bases). Germline V gives CDR1 SGHDT, CDR2 YYEEEE. This CDR3 spans 12 amino acids. The germline V and J ends were trimmed by 0 bases and 11 bases, with 9 bases remaining between them. CDR3 residues: CASSLVGRAQHF. CDR3 coding DNA: TGTGCCAGCAGCTTGGTGGGCAGGGCCCAGCATTTT.

This clonotype has just a few counts. This chain connects TRBV10-3 to TRBJ2-1; 10 bases line up with TRBD2. Trimming took 2 bases from V and 4 from J; bases not matched to a gene: 2. There are 15 residues in the CDR3. Germline CDR1 is ENHRY and CDR2 is SYGVKD. CDR3 protein: CAISEEAGGYNEQFF. CDR3 DNA sequence: TGTGCCATCAGTGAGGAAGCGGGGGGGTACAATGAGCAGTTCTTC.

This clonotype was detected only a few times. V usage is TRBV7-8 and J usage is TRBJ2-7; D may be TRBD1 or TRBD2 (6 bases each). Germline values: CDR1 SGHVS, CDR2 FQNEAQ. CDR3 size: 17 residues. V lost 0 bases and J 5 bases, leaving 20 bases between the germline ends. This chain's CDR3 is CASSLAAAGRQANEQYV. CDR3 nucleotide sequence: TGTGCCAGCAGCTTAGCAGCGGCGGGACGACAGGCTAACGAGCAGTACGTC.

This clonotype showed up many times. J is TRBJ2-1 and V is TRBV7-6; TRBD1 matches at 8 bases. V gave up 5 bases and J gave up 2 bases; unmatched junction bases: 11. The CDR3 length is 17 residues. The V gene's germline CDR1 is SGHVS and CDR2 FNYEAQ. CDR3 region: CASSPFPGQATYNEQFF. The CDR3 region has the DNA TGTGCCAGCAGCCCCTTCCCGGGACAGGCCACCTACAATGAGCAGTTCTTC. Supplemented by reference TRBV7-6 and TRBJ2-1, the full variable domain reads GAGVSQSPRYKVTKRGQDVALRCDPISGHVSLYWYRQALGQGPEFLTYFNYEAQQDKSGLPNDRFSAERPEGSISTLTIQRTEQRDSAMYRCASSPFPGQATYNEQFFGPGTRLTVL.

There are a few counts of this clonotype. The chain combines TRBV10-3 with TRBJ2-1; 11 nucleotides agree with TRBD1. V trimming: 11 bases; J trimming: 7 bases; junction bases outside the gene matches: 7. Per germline, CDR1 ENHRY and CDR2 SYGVKD. This CDR3 spans 13 amino acids. CDR3 nucleotides: TGTGCCGTTCGGGACAGGGGGACAAATGAGCAGTTCTTC. Protein product: CAVRDRGTNEQFF.

Ten or more counts support this clonotype. V is TRBV7-6 and J is TRBJ2-1; TRBD1 matches at 10 bases. The V segment lost 5 bases and the J segment 6 bases; nucleotides outside the gene matches: 7. Germline loops: CDR1 SGHVS, CDR2 FNYEAQ. The CDR3 consists of 15 residues. CDR3 DNA sequence: TGTGCCAGCAGCCTAGGGACAGGGGCAGCCAATGAGCAGTTCTTC. Translating it yields CASSLGTGAANEQFF.

The rearrangement joins TRBV4-1 to TRBJ1-1, with unresolved D. The CDR3 is made up of 14 amino acids. V lost 1 base and J 0 bases, leaving 6 bases between the germline ends. Germline CDR1 and CDR2: MGHRA and YSYEKL. CDR3 coding DNA: TGCGCCAGCAGCCAAGGGGAGATGAACACTGAAGCTTTCTTT. This gives the protein CASSQGEMNTEAFF.

A few counts support this clonotype. This chain connects TRBV19 to TRBJ2-1; D could derive from TRBD1 or TRBD2 (6 bases each). The germline V gene has CDR1 LNHDA and CDR2 SQIVND (reference sequence). The CDR3 runs 12 residues. V lost 8 bases and J 12 bases, leaving 17 bases between the germline ends. CDR3 DNA sequence: TGTGCCAGTTGCTGTGGGGGGCCGGGGCAGTTCTTC. This encodes CASCCGGPGQFF.

This clonotype was picked up a small number of times. The rearrangement joins TRBV12-3 or TRBV12-4 to TRBJ1-6; 10 bases line up with TRBD1. This CDR3 is 13 amino acids long. V lost 6 bases, J lost 10 bases, and 3 bases stayed unmatched. The CDR3 region is CASRGTGVSPLHF. DNA of the CDR3: TGTGCCAGCAGGGGGACAGGGGTCTCACCCCTCCACTTT.

The V call is TRBV5-5, the J call TRBJ2-1; D might be TRBD2 (7 bases). From germline, CDR1 is SGHKS and CDR2 YYEKEE (reference sequence). V lost 0 bases to trimming and J lost 8 bases, with 15 bases between them. The CDR3 covers 15 residues. The CDR3 DNA sequence: TGTGCCAGCAGCTTGGGCGGGGGCACCGGGGATGAGCAGTTCTTC. Translated: CASSLGGGTGDEQFF.

Comments on this clonotype: A junction end diverges from the germline sequence, so it may reflect a read error. CDR3 nucleotides: TGTGTCAGTAGTATGCCCAATCTAGTAGACACCGGGGAGCTGTTTTTT. This codes for CVSSMPNLVDTGELFF. The V and J genes are TRBV19 and TRBJ2-2; D unclear. This CDR3 has 16 residues. In germline, CDR1 is LNHDA, CDR2 SQIVND (reference sequence).

The chain employs TRBV9 and TRBJ2-4; D gene unclear. The CDR3 spans 14 residues. Germline V lookup: CDR1 SGDLS, CDR2 YYNGEE. V lost 4 bases and J 8 bases, leaving 16 bases between the germline ends. This CDR3 is CASSPSRVLDIQYF. The CDR3 coding sequence is TGTGCCAGCAGCCCTAGTCGGGTTTTAGACATTCAGTACTTC. The full variable domain, in which reference TRBV9 and TRBJ2-4 provide the parts outside the CDR3, is DSGVTQTPKHLITATGQRVTLRCSPRSGDLSVYWYQQSLDQGLQFLIQYYNGEERAKGNILERFSAQQFPDLHSELNLSSLELGDSALYFCASSPSRVLDIQYFGAGTRLSVL.

This clonotype was seen more than once but under ten times. The chain employs TRBV7-6 and TRBJ2-2, with D possibly TRBD2 on 5 matching bases. This CDR3 has 17 residues. Germline lookup yields CDR1 SGHVS and CDR2 FNYEAQ. Trimming removed 6 bases from V and 6 bases from J, with 23 bases in between. CDR3 sequence (DNA): TGTGCCAGCAGGGCTGTAACCGGGATCGAACGACCCGGGGAGCTGTTTTTT. It encodes CASRAVTGIERPGELFF.